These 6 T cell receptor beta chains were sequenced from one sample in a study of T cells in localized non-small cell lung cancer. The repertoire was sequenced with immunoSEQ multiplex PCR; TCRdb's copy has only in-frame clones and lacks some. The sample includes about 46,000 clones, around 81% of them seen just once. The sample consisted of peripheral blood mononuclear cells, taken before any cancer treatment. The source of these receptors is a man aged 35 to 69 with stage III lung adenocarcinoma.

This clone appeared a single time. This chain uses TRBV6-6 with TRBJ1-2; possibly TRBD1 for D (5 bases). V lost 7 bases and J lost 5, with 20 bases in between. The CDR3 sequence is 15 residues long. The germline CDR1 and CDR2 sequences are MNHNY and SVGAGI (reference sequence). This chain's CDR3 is CASTPGGEEIYGYTF. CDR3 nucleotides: TGTGCCAGCACTCCAGGAGGGGAGGAGATTTATGGCTACACCTTC.

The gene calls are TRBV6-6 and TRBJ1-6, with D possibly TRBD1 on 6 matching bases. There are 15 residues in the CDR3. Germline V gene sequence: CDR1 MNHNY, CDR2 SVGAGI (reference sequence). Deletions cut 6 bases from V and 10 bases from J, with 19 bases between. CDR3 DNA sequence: TGTGCCAGCAGCCAGAGTAGGGGGACCAACTCACCCCTCCACTTT. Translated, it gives CASSQSRGTNSPLHF.

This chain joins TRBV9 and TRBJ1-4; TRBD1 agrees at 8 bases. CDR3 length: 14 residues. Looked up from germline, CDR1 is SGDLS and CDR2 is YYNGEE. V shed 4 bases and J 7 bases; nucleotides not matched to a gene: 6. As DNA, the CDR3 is TGTGCCAGCAGCCAGGGGGCGAGTAGTGAAAAACTGTTTTTT. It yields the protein CASSQGASSEKLFF.

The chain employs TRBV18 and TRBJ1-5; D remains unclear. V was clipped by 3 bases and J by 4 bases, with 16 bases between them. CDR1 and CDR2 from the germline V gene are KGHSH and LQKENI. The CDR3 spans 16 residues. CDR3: CASSPPWTGDNQPQHF. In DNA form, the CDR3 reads TGTGCCAGCTCACCCCCATGGACGGGAGATAATCAGCCCCAGCATTTT. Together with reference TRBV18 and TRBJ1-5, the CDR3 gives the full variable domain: NAGVMQNPRHLVRRRGQEARLRCSPMKGHSHVYWYRQLPEEGLKFMVYLQKENIIDESGMPKERFSAEFPKEGPSILRIQQVVRGDSAAYFCASSPPWTGDNQPQHFGDGTRLSIL.

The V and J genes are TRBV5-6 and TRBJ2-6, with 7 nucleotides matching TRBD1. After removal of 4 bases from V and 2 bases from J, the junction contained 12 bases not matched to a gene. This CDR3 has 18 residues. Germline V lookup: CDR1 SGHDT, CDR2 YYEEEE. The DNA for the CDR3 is TGTGCCAGCAGCCCCCGGACAGGACTTAGTCCTGGGGCCAACGTCCTGACTTTC. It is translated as CASSPRTGLSPGANVLTF.

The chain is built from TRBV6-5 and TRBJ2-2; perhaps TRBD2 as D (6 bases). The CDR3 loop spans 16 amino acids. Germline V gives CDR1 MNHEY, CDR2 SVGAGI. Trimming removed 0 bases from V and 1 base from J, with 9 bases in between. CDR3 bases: TGTGCCAGCAGTTACTCAACGGGACTGAACACCGGGGAGCTGTTTTTT. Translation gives CASSYSTGLNTGELFF.